Here is one T cell receptor beta chain with its context. The data are from a study of cytomegalovirus exposure and HLA in healthy donors. The CDR3 has 14 residues. Trimming removed 3 bases at V and 3 bases at J, with 11 bases between. Looked up from germline, CDR1 is MNHEY and CDR2 is SMNVEV (reference sequence). Use of 60 Vbeta and 13 Jbeta primers characterized the PCR. Using immunoSEQ multiplex PCR, the repertoire was profiled, and TCRdb retains in-frame clones only, with some absent. The sample yields roughly 200,000 clones, almost 85% seen once. This chain links TRBV27 with TRBJ1-1; D gene unclear. The receptor was isolated from a woman aged 45-59 years in good health and CMV-seronegative. The sequencing input was PBMCs. This chain's CDR3 is CASSFTSRYTEAFF. The CDR3 DNA reads as TGTGCCAGCAGTTTTACCAGTCGTTACACTGAAGCTTTCTTT.